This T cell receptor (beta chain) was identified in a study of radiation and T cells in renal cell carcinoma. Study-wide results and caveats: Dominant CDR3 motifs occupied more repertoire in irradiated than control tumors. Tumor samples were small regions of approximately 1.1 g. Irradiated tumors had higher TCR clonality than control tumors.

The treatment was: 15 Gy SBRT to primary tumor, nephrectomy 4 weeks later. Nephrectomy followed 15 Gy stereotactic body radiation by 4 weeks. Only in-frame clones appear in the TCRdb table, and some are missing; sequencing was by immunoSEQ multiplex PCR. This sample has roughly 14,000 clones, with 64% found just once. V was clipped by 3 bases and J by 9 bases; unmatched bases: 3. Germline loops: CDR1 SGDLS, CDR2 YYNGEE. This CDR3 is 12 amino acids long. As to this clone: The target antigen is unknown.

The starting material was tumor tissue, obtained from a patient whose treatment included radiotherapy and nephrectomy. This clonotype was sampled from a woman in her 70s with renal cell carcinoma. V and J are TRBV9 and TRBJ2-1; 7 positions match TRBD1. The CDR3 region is CASSAGGPEQFF. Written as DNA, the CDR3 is TGTGCCAGCAGCGCAGGGGGTCCTGAGCAGTTCTTC.